Listed below are T cell receptor beta chains from one sample, sequenced in a study of cytomegalovirus exposure and HLA in healthy donors. Generated by immunoSEQ multiplex PCR, the TCRdb table keeps only in-frame clones and is missing some. The table lists 120,000 to 150,000 clones, around 80% of them singletons. The sample taken for sequencing was PBMCs. The receptor source for this set is a woman aged 45 to 65 in good health and CMV-seropositive. Each CDR3 is given with its conserved first and last residue. Each record gives: D gene, V gene, J gene, clone size, CDR3 protein. D genes are given only for firm matches. For some rows the clone size is stated as once, few or many, or as a class when expanded; others skip it.

d_gene: .
v_gene: TRBV9
j_gene: TRBJ2-2
abundance: .
CDR3aa: CASSQRGTGELFF

d_gene: TRBD2
v_gene: TRBV7-2
j_gene: TRBJ2-5
abundance: .
CDR3aa: CASNTAGDQYF

d_gene: TRBD2
v_gene: TRBV5-4
j_gene: TRBJ2-7
abundance: .
CDR3aa: CASSFSGGAYEQYF

d_gene: .
v_gene: TRBV4-2
j_gene: TRBJ2-1
abundance: .
CDR3aa: CASSPGGRGNEQFF

d_gene: TRBD1
v_gene: TRBV6-5
j_gene: TRBJ2-7
abundance: once
CDR3aa: CASSLGQSYEQYF

d_gene: TRBD1
v_gene: TRBV19
j_gene: TRBJ1-1
abundance: .
CDR3aa: CASSGLGQANTEAFF

d_gene: .
v_gene: TRBV30
j_gene: TRBJ1-3
abundance: few
CDR3aa: CAWSQERSGNTIYF

d_gene: .
v_gene: TRBV18
j_gene: TRBJ1-2
abundance: .
CDR3aa: CASSPTGLYGYTF

d_gene: .
v_gene: TRBV12-5
j_gene: TRBJ2-7
abundance: .
CDR3aa: CASAFSGRGPYEQYF

d_gene: .
v_gene: TRBV7-2
j_gene: TRBJ2-7
abundance: .
CDR3aa: CASSSPPGTGLTYEQYF

d_gene: TRBD1
v_gene: TRBV5-4
j_gene: TRBJ1-1
abundance: few
CDR3aa: CASRRDRGTGDTEAFF

d_gene: TRBD1
v_gene: TRBV4-1
j_gene: TRBJ1-1
abundance: .
CDR3aa: CASSQAPTGVNTEAFF

d_gene: TRBD1
v_gene: TRBV5-4
j_gene: TRBJ1-2
abundance: .
CDR3aa: CASSGTDYGYTF

d_gene: TRBD2
v_gene: TRBV19
j_gene: TRBJ2-3
abundance: .
CDR3aa: CASSHGLATDTQYF